Listed here are 21 T cell receptor beta chains from one sample, sequenced in a study of T-cell reconstitution after alpha-beta-depleted transplantation in children. As it was prepared, the TCRbeta library received unique molecular identifiers. TCRdb redid the calling of the PCR reads with MiXCR, one entry per CDR3 protein. The sample holds around 600,000 distinct CDR3 sequences, under 30% seen once. The sequencing used PBMCs, mostly from graft donor cells, collected 360 days after TCRalphabeta/CD19-depleted stem cell transplant. The origin of the receptors is a boy under two years old who had a stem cell transplant for acute myeloid leukemia, so the T cells may come from the graft donor.

This clonotype came up many times. The chain recombines TRBV18 with TRBJ2-1; tentatively, D is TRBD2 (5 bases). The V gene lost 1 base and the J gene lost 4 bases, with 14 bases spanning the gap. In germline, CDR1 is KGHSH, CDR2 LQKENI. This CDR3 is built from 16 residues. CDR3 sequence: CASSPQELGVYNEQFF. DNA of the CDR3: TGTGCCAGCTCACCACAAGAGTTGGGAGTATACAATGAGCAGTTCTTC.

This clonotype was counted at least ten times. The gene calls are TRBV6-1 and TRBJ1-3, with D unresolved. The V end lost 5 bases, the J end lost 4 bases, and 6 bases lay between the germline ends. This CDR3 spans 12 amino acids. Germline CDR1 reads MNHNS; CDR2 reads SASEGT. The CDR3 here is CASSPWGNTIYF. The DNA of the CDR3 is TGTGCCAGCAGTCCCTGGGGAAACACCATATATTTT.

This chain joins TRBV7-6 and TRBJ2-3; D is unresolved. The CDR3 sequence is 13 residues long. Germline loops: CDR1 SGHVS, CDR2 FNYEAQ. V gave up 2 bases and J gave up 3 bases, with 6 bases separating them. This CDR3 reads CASSLKTTDTQYF. The CDR3 bases are TGTGCCAGCAGCTTAAAGACAACAGATACGCAGTATTTT.

The chain has TRBV29-1 and TRBJ1-2; D not resolved. The length of the CDR3 is 11 residues. Germline CDR1 reads SQVTM; CDR2 reads ANQGSEA. V lost 3 bases to trimming and J lost 6 bases, with 8 bases between them. Here the CDR3 reads CSVDDGHGYTF. CDR3 nucleotide sequence: TGCAGCGTTGATGATGGACATGGCTACACCTTC.

This clonotype was detected only a few times. V usage is TRBV15 and J usage is TRBJ2-3; D not resolved. V dropped 10 bases and J dropped 0 bases, with 11 bases sitting between them. In germline, CDR1 is LNHNV, CDR2 YYDKDF (reference sequence). This CDR3 has 13 residues. The CDR3 DNA is TGTGCCATACCGGGCGTTAGCACAGATACGCAGTATTTT. Amino acids: CAIPGVSTDTQYF.

This clonotype has a count of ten or more. The chain combines TRBV5-6 with TRBJ1-5, with a possible D match to TRBD1 (6 bases). The CDR3 covers 16 residues. Germline CDR1 is SGHDT and CDR2 is YYEEEE. Trimming cost V 0 bases and J 4 bases, with 14 bases left between them. CDR3 nucleotide sequence: TGTGCCAGCAGCTTGGGACCTGGACAGCCAAATCAGCCCCAGCATTTT. This gives the protein CASSLGPGQPNQPQHF.

This clonotype appeared many times. One junction end disagrees with the germline gene, perhaps due to a read error. The V and J genes are TRBV12-3 or TRBV12-4 and TRBJ2-3; the match to TRBD2 covers 10 bases. CDR3 length equals 15 residues. CDR3 sequence reads: CASSLAGGATDTQYF. As DNA, the CDR3 is TGCGCCAGCAGCTTAGCGGGGGGAGCCACAGATACGCAGTATTTT.

This clonotype was recorded at least ten times. The chain is built from TRBV3-1 and TRBJ2-7, with D perhaps matching TRBD2 (6 bases). Germline CDR1 and CDR2: LGHDT and YNNKEL (reference sequence). This CDR3 contains 15 residues. V dropped 3 bases and J dropped 5 bases, with 17 bases sitting between them. The CDR3 DNA reads as TGTGCCAGCAGCCATTCTTACCGGGGGTTCCACGAGCAGTACGTC. Its protein product is CASSHSYRGFHEQYV.

The table lists this clonotype with a few counts. This chain joins TRBV12-3 or TRBV12-4 and TRBJ2-3; possibly TRBD1 for D (6 bases). V was cut by 4 bases and J by 4 bases, with 9 bases left in between. The CDR3 has 13 residues. DNA of the CDR3: TGTGCCAGCAGTTCCAGGGGCCCAGATACGCAGTATTTT. This translates into CASSSRGPDTQYF.

The chain employs TRBV28 and TRBJ2-3, with 8 positions matching TRBD2. The CDR3 is made up of 13 amino acids. The V and J ends lost 8 bases and 7 bases, in that order; junction bases with no gene match: 8. Germline V gene data show CDR1 as MDHEN and CDR2 as SYDVKM. CDR3 in amino acids: CASQRGLGNTQYF. The CDR3 coding sequence is TGTGCCAGCCAGCGGGGGTTGGGGAATACGCAGTATTTT.

The chain couples TRBV28 to TRBJ2-1, with 10 bases identical to TRBD2. The J segment lost 10 bases and the V segment lost 2 bases, leaving 8 bases of the junction unmatched. Germline CDR1 is MDHEN and CDR2 is SYDVKM. The CDR3 has 15 residues. DNA for the CDR3: TGTGCCAGCAGTTTAAAGGGACTAGCGAGTGAAGAGCAGTTCTTC. Translated, it gives CASSLKGLASEEQFF. Supplemented by reference TRBV28 and TRBJ2-1, the full variable domain reads DVKVTQSSRYLVKRTGEKVFLECVQDMDHENMFWYRQDPGLGLRLIYFSYDVKMKEKGDIPEGYSVSREKKERFSLILESASTNQTSMYLCASSLKGLASEEQFFGPGTRLTVL.

This clonotype was counted between two and nine times. This chain connects TRBV7-6 to TRBJ1-2; 7 bases align to TRBD1. The germline gives CDR1 SGHVS, CDR2 FNYEAQ. V trimming: 0 bases; J trimming: 8 bases; junction bases outside the gene matches: 15. The CDR3 covers 17 residues. The CDR3 loop is CASSLATGDSYLGGYTF. The CDR3 DNA is TGTGCCAGCAGCTTAGCGACGGGGGACAGCTATTTGGGAGGCTACACCTTC.

The V gene is TRBV4-3, the J gene TRBJ2-1; the D gene could be TRBD1 or TRBD2 (5 bases each). CDR3 length equals 13 residues. V lost 0 bases and J lost 9, with 9 bases in between. Germline assignment: CDR1 LGHNA and CDR2 YSLEER. The CDR3 bases are TGCGCCAGCAGCCAAGATCGAGGGGTTGAGCAGTTCTTC. Its translation is CASSQDRGVEQFF.

The sample holds a few counts of this clonotype. This rearrangement joins TRBV11-2 to TRBJ2-6, with 9 bases that match TRBD1. Unmatched junction bases numbered 11, after V lost 2 bases and J lost 0 bases. CDR1 SGHAT and CDR2 FQNNGV come from the germline V gene. The CDR3 contains 20 residues. The CDR3 loop reads CASSLMGQGLIRSGANVLTF. The CDR3 DNA reads TGTGCCAGCAGCTTAATGGGACAGGGCTTAATTCGCTCTGGGGCCAACGTCCTGACTTTC.

This clonotype showed up just a few times. The chain has TRBV20-1 and TRBJ2-3, with D unclear. The length of the CDR3 is 12 residues. Between the trimmed V and J ends, which lost 7 bases and 5 bases, there was a span of 13 bases. Germline V lookup: CDR1 DFQATT, CDR2 SNEGSKA (reference sequence). CDR3 in DNA: TGCAGTGTTAATGAAAGAAGAGATACGCAGTATTTT. The encoded protein is CSVNERRDTQYF.

The chain joins TRBV27 to TRBJ2-1; 7 bases map to TRBD1. The CDR3 sequence is 15 residues long. The V and J ends lost 0 bases and 6 bases, in that order; junction bases with no gene match: 5. CDR1 MNHEY and CDR2 SMNVEV come from the germline V gene (reference sequence). CDR3 DNA sequence: TGTGCCAGCAGTTTATCACGGACAGGTAGCAATGAGCAGTTCTTC. This translates into CASSLSRTGSNEQFF.

A few counts support this clonotype. The chain is built from TRBV12-3 or TRBV12-4 and TRBJ2-5; D ambiguous. Trimming removed 3 bases from V and 5 bases from J, with 7 bases in between. The CDR3 is made up of 12 amino acids. The CDR3 nucleotides read TGTGCCAGCAGTTTTCGGTCTGAGACCCAGTACTTC. This sequence encodes CASSFRSETQYF.

The table lists this clonotype with a few counts. The chain recombines TRBV20-1 with TRBJ2-7; TRBD1 matches 7 bases. The CDR3 covers 13 residues. CDR1 DFQATT and CDR2 SNEGSKA come from the germline V gene (reference sequence). After removal of 4 bases from V and 0 bases from J, the junction contained 3 bases not matched to a gene. CDR3 nucleotides: TGCAGTGCTAAGACAGGGTCCTCCTACGAGCAGTACTTC. It is translated as CSAKTGSSYEQYF.

This clonotype was counted a few times. This chain uses TRBV20-1 with TRBJ2-7; D not resolved. The germline V and J ends were trimmed by 1 base and 4 bases, with 14 bases remaining between them. The length of the CDR3 is 14 residues. Germline CDR1 DFQATT, CDR2 SNEGSKA (reference sequence). CDR3 loop: CSARGRMMTYEQYF. The CDR3 DNA follows: TGCAGTGCTAGAGGTAGAATGATGACGTACGAGCAGTACTTC.

This clonotype was seen repeatedly, ten times or more. V and J are TRBV12-3 or TRBV12-4 and TRBJ1-1; D is ambiguous. The V gene lost 1 base and the J gene lost 0 bases, with 6 bases spanning the gap. This CDR3 has 14 residues. CDR3 nucleotides: TGTGCCAGCAGTTTAGTATGGCTGAACACTGAAGCTTTCTTT. It specifies CASSLVWLNTEAFF.

This clonotype was picked up many times. This chain joins TRBV7-2 and TRBJ2-7; no firm D call. Looked up from germline, CDR1 is SGHTA and CDR2 is FQGNSA. V was pared by 4 bases and J by 2 bases, with 9 bases between. CDR3 length equals 13 residues. The CDR3 loop is CASSSQVTYEQYV. CDR3 in DNA: TGTGCCAGCAGCTCACAAGTCACCTACGAGCAGTACGTC.